These T cell receptor beta chains were read from a single sample in a study of cytomegalovirus exposure and HLA in healthy donors. Libraries were prepared by immunoSEQ multiplex PCR; TCRdb keeps only in-frame clonotypes and omits some of them. The repertoire holds tens of thousands of clones, with 80% to 90% as singletons. Sample: PBMCs. The receptors were gathered from a young woman in good health and CMV-seropositive. Both conserved end residues are part of each CDR3. Each record gives: clone size, J gene, D gene, V gene, CDR3 DNA, CDR3 protein. D genes are given only for firm matches. Size is omitted from some rows. Given values are once, few, many or a class for expanded clones.

size: .; J: TRBJ2-2; D: TRBD1; V: TRBV18; DNA: TGTGCCAGCTCACCGCTTCCAGCGGTCCCCGGGACAGCGAACACCGGGGAGCTGTTTTTT; CDR3: CASSPLPAVPGTANTGELFF
size: .; J: TRBJ2-1; D: TRBD2; V: TRBV28; DNA: TGTGCCAGCAGTTTAGGCGGGAGTGCAACCAATGAGCAGTTCTTC; CDR3: CASSLGGSATNEQFF
size: .; J: TRBJ2-1; D: .; V: TRBV5-5; DNA: TGTGCCAGCAGCGTGACTTACAATGAGCAGTTCTTC; CDR3: CASSVTYNEQFF
size: .; J: TRBJ1-6; D: .; V: TRBV18; DNA: TGTGCCAGCTCACCCGAAGGGACATATAATTCACCCCTCCACTTT; CDR3: CASSPEGTYNSPLHF
size: .; J: TRBJ1-2; D: .; V: TRBV13; DNA: TGTGCCAGCAGCTCCCGGGACATCTATGGCTACACCTTC; CDR3: CASSSRDIYGYTF
size: few; J: TRBJ2-4; D: TRBD1; V: TRBV29-1; DNA: TGCAGCGTTGATGGGGACAGCAAAAACATTCAGTACTTC; CDR3: CSVDGDSKNIQYF
size: .; J: TRBJ1-3; D: .; V: TRBV9; DNA: TGTGCCAGCAGCGCCGACAGATACTCTGGAAACACCATATATTTT; CDR3: CASSADRYSGNTIYF
size: .; J: TRBJ2-1; D: TRBD2; V: TRBV25-1; DNA: TGTGCCAGCAGTCTTCTAGCGGGAGTCGACAATGAGCAGTTCTTC; CDR3: CASSLLAGVDNEQFF
size: .; J: TRBJ2-1; D: TRBD2; V: TRBV2; DNA: TGTGCCAGCAGTGAGGGGACTAGCGGATACAATGAGCAGTTCTTC; CDR3: CASSEGTSGYNEQFF
size: .; J: TRBJ2-2; D: TRBD1; V: TRBV11-2; DNA: TGTGCCAGCAGCTTGGGACAGGCCTCCGGGGAGCTGTTTTTT; CDR3: CASSLGQASGELFF
size: .; J: TRBJ1-4; D: .; V: TRBV11-2; DNA: TGTGCCAGCAGCCTAATTGGTGCAACTAATGAAAAACTGTTTTTT; CDR3: CASSLIGATNEKLFF
size: .; J: TRBJ2-3; D: .; V: TRBV30; DNA: TGTGCCTGGAGCACACGAGATACGCAGTATTTT; CDR3: CAWSTRDTQYF
size: once; J: TRBJ2-1; D: .; V: TRBV27; DNA: TGTGCCAGCAGTCCGGCTGCCGGGTCTCTCTATGAGCAGTTCTTC; CDR3: CASSPAAGSLYEQFF
size: .; J: TRBJ1-3; D: TRBD1; V: TRBV6-6; DNA: TGTGCCAGCAGCAAACTCCCGACAGGGACTGGAAACACCATATATTTT; CDR3: CASSKLPTGTGNTIYF
size: .; J: TRBJ2-3; D: TRBD1; V: TRBV5-4; DNA: TGTGCCAGCAGCCCCACCCCCCGGGACAGGATTTTT; CDR3: CASSPTPRDRIF
size: .; J: TRBJ2-7; D: TRBD2; V: TRBV2; DNA: TGTGCCAGCAGTGAAGCGCCCCCGCGGGTAGCGGGAGATGAGCAGTACTTC; CDR3: CASSEAPPRVAGDEQYF
size: .; J: TRBJ2-3; D: TRBD2; V: TRBV7-9; DNA: TGTGCCAGCAGCACGCGACTAGCGGGTTACACAGATACGCAGTATTTT; CDR3: CASSTRLAGYTDTQYF
size: .; J: TRBJ2-7; D: .; V: TRBV6-1; DNA: TGTGCCAGCAGTGACAGGGCCCGGACCCTCGAGCAGTACTTC; CDR3: CASSDRARTLEQYF
size: .; J: TRBJ2-7; D: .; V: TRBV6-1; DNA: TGTGCCAGCAGTCTAGAACAGGGGAGGAATCGGTACTTC; CDR3: CASSLEQGRNRYF
size: .; J: TRBJ1-2; D: .; V: TRBV4-2; DNA: TGTGCCAGCAGCCAAGGAGGACTGTTCTATGGCTACACCTTC; CDR3: CASSQGGLFYGYTF
size: .; J: TRBJ2-7; D: TRBD1; V: TRBV25-1; DNA: TGTGCCAGCAGGGCCCACGGGACAGGGTCCTACGAGCAGTACTTC; CDR3: CASRAHGTGSYEQYF
size: .; J: TRBJ2-3; D: TRBD2; V: TRBV5-1; DNA: TGCGCCAGCAGCGAAGTACCTAGGACTAGCGGGGGGTCCACAGATACGCAGTATTTT; CDR3: CASSEVPRTSGGSTDTQYF
size: .; J: TRBJ1-1; D: TRBD1; V: TRBV25-1; DNA: TGTGCCAGCAGTGAAGGACAGGGGGCGTGGAGCACTGAAGCTTTCTTT; CDR3: CASSEGQGAWSTEAFF
size: .; J: TRBJ1-4; D: .; V: TRBV30; DNA: TGTGCCTGGAGTGCCCAACAGGCCACCCTTAATGAAAAACTGTTTTTT; CDR3: CAWSAQQATLNEKLFF
size: .; J: TRBJ1-2; D: TRBD1; V: TRBV7-2; DNA: TGTGCCAGCAGCTCGGACAGGGGATATGGCTACACCTTC; CDR3: CASSSDRGYGYTF
size: .; J: TRBJ1-2; D: .; V: TRBV7-2; DNA: TGTGCCAGCAGTCTAGGACAGAACTATGGCTACACCTTC; CDR3: CASSLGQNYGYTF
size: once; J: TRBJ2-7; D: .; V: TRBV5-5; DNA: TGTGCCAGCAGCCGGGACATCTTGGAGCAGTACTTC; CDR3: CASSRDILEQYF
size: .; J: TRBJ2-1; D: TRBD2; V: TRBV6-5; DNA: TGTGCCAGCAGTTACGGGACTAGCGGGAGCTACAATGAGCAGTTCTTC; CDR3: CASSYGTSGSYNEQFF
size: once; J: TRBJ2-7; D: .; V: TRBV2; DNA: TGTGCCAGCAGAGATGACAGCTCCTACGAGCAGTACTTC; CDR3: CASRDDSSYEQYF
size: .; J: TRBJ2-3; D: TRBD2; V: TRBV5-1; DNA: TGCGCCAGCAGCTTGGATCCCGGGGGGGTCTGGGATACGCAGTATTTT; CDR3: CASSLDPGGVWDTQYF
size: .; J: TRBJ2-2; D: .; V: TRBV29-1; DNA: TGCAGCGTCGCACAAGGGGGACAAACCGGGGAGCTGTTTTTT; CDR3: CSVAQGGQTGELFF